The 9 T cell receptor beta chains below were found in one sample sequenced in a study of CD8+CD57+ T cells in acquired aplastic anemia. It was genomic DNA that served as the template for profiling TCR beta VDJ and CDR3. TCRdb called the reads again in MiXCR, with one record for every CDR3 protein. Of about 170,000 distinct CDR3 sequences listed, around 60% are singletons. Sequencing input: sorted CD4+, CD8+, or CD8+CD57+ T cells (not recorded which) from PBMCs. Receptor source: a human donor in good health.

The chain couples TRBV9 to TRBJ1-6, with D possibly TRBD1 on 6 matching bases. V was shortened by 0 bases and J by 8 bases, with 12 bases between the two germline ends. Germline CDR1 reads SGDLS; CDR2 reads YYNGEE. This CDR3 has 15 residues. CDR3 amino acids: CASSVADSLYSPLHF. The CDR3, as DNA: TGTGCCAGCAGCGTAGCGGACAGTCTTTATTCACCCCTCCACTTT.

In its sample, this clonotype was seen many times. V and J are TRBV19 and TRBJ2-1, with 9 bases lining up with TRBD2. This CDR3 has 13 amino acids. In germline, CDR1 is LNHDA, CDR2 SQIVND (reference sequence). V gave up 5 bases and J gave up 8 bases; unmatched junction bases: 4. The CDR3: CASSVGLAYEQFF. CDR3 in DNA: TGTGCCAGTAGTGTGGGACTAGCATATGAGCAGTTCTTC.

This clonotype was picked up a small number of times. The DNA of the CDR3 is TGTGCCACCAGCATTCGGGCCTCCTACAATGAGCAGTTCTTC. The encoded protein is CATSIRASYNEQFF. The chain combines TRBV15 with TRBJ2-1, with D hard to call. The CDR3 is 14 amino acids. Trimming removed 4 bases at V and 0 bases at J, with 7 bases between. Germline assignment: CDR1 LNHNV and CDR2 YYDKDF (reference sequence). The whole variable domain, filled in from reference TRBV15 and TRBJ2-1, reads DAMVIQNPRYQVTQFGKPVTLSCSQTLNHNVMYWYQQKSSQAPKLLFHYYDKDFNNEADTPDNFQSRRPNTSFCFLDIRSPGLGDTAMYLCATSIRASYNEQFFGPGTRLTVL.

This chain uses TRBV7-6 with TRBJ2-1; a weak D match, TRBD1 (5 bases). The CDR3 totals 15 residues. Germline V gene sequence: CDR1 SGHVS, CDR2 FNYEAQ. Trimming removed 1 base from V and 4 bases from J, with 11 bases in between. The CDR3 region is CASSLGAGKYNEQFF. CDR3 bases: TGTGCCAGCAGCTTAGGGGCAGGGAAATACAATGAGCAGTTCTTC.

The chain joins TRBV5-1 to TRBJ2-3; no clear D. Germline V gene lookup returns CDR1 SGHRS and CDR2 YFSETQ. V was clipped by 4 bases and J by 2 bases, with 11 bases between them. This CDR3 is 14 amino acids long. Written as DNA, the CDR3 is TGCGCCAGCAGCGTACAACTTTCCACAGATACGCAGTATTTT. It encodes CASSVQLSTDTQYF.

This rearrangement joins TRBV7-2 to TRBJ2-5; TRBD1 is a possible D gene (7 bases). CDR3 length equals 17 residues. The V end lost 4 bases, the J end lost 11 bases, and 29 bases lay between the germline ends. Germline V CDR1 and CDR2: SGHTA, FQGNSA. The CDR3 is CASSSAPGGHDRDEQYF. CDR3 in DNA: TGTGCCAGCAGCTCAGCACCCGGGGGACACGACAGGGATGAGCAGTACTTC.

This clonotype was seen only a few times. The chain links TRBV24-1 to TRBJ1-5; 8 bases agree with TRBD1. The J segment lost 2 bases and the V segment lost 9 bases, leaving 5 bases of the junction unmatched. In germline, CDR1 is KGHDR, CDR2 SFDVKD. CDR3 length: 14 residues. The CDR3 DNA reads TGTGCCACCCCGACAGGGGATTGCAATCAGCCCCAGCATTTT. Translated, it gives CATPTGDCNQPQHF.

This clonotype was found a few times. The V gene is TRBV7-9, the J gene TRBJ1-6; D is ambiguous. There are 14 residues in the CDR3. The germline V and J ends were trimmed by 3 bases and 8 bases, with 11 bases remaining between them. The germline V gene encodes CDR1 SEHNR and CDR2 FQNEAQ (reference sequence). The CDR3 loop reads CASSFSELDSPLHF. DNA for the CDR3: TGTGCCAGCAGCTTTAGTGAGTTGGATTCACCCCTCCACTTT.

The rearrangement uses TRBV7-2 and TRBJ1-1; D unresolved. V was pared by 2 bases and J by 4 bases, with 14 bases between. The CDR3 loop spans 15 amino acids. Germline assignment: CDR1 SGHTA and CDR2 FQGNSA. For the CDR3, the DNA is TGTGCCAGCAGCTTAAATCAAGGACTGGGCACTGAAGCTTTCTTT. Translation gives CASSLNQGLGTEAFF.